These T cell receptor beta chains were read from a single sample in a study of shared clonotypes between healthy human individuals. Sequencing was performed with immunoSEQ multiplex PCR; in TCRdb, only in-frame clones are kept and a portion is missing. The table lists some 320,000 clones, 87% of them singletons. The sample was memory CD8+ T cells sorted from blood. These receptors were collected from a young man in good health. The CDR3 runs from the conserved cysteine through the conserved F or W. Each record gives: clone size, J gene, D gene, V gene, CDR3 DNA, CDR3 protein. A D gene is named only where the DNA matches it firmly. For some rows the clone size is stated as once, few or many, or as a class when expanded; others skip it.

-	TRBJ2-1	-	TRBV5-1	TGCGCCAGCAGCTTGAGTAGTGGATACTACAATGAGCAGTTCTTC	CASSLSSGYYNEQFF
-	TRBJ1-3	-	TRBV6-5	TGTGCCAGCAGTCCGGTGAGCTCTGGAAACACCATATATTTT	CASSPVSSGNTIYF
once	TRBJ2-7	-	TRBV7-9	TGTGCCAGCAGCTTAGCTTTTAGCTGGGGTGGGACCGCAGAGCAGTACTTC	CASSLAFSWGGTAEQYF
-	TRBJ2-5	-	TRBV27	TGTGCCAGCAGTACGACGACGCGGGAGACCCAGTACTTC	CASSTTTRETQYF
-	TRBJ2-3	TRBD2	TRBV11-2	TGTGCCAGCAGCTTAATAGCGGGGGGAACAGATACGCAGTATTTT	CASSLIAGGTDTQYF
-	TRBJ2-7	-	TRBV5-6	TGTGCCAGCAGCGGCCCCCTCAGCGGACCCTACGAGCAGTACTTC	CASSGPLSGPYEQYF
-	TRBJ2-1	TRBD1	TRBV27	TGTGCCAGCAGTTTCCTCGGGACAGATGTTTCGTACAATGAGCAGTTCTTC	CASSFLGTDVSYNEQFF
once	TRBJ2-2	-	TRBV21-1	TGTGCCAGCAGCCTTCGGGTGGCGGGGGTGGCCGGGGAGCTGTTTTTT	CASSLRVAGVAGELFF
-	TRBJ1-5	TRBD1	TRBV10-3	TGTGCCAGCGGACAGGGAAGTATTGCTCAGCCCCAGCATTTT	CASGQGSIAQPQHF
-	TRBJ2-7	TRBD2	TRBV2	TGTGCCAGCAGTGCTCGAGCGGGAGCGGACGAGCAGTACTTC	CASSARAGADEQYF
-	TRBJ1-1	TRBD1	TRBV9	TGTGCCAGCAGCTTAGGGGGCGCGAACACTGAAGCTTTCTTT	CASSLGGANTEAFF
-	TRBJ1-3	-	TRBV5-6	TGTGCCAGCAGCCCGGGACGGAGTGGAAACACCATATATTTT	CASSPGRSGNTIYF
-	TRBJ2-4	-	TRBV29-1	TGCAGCGCCACCCTCCTCCGGGATCCCGCCAAAAACATTCAGTACTTC	CSATLLRDPAKNIQYF
-	TRBJ2-7	TRBD1	TRBV27	TGTGCCAGTCAACAGGGGGCAGGTATCTACGAGCAGTACTTC	CASQQGAGIYEQYF
-	TRBJ2-4	-	TRBV7-9	TGTGCCAGCAGCTTAGAAGGCGGCGCCAAAAACATTCAGTACTTC	CASSLEGGAKNIQYF
-	TRBJ2-7	-	TRBV5-1	TGCGCCAGCAGCTTGGGTTCAGGGAGCTCCTACGAGCAGTACTTC	CASSLGSGSSYEQYF
-	TRBJ2-1	-	TRBV2	TGTGCCAGCAGTGACCTTCCCTACAATGAGCAGTTCTTC	CASSDLPYNEQFF
-	TRBJ1-4	-	TRBV6-5	TGTGCCAGCAGTTACCTTGAAACAAAAAAACTGTTTTTT	CASSYLETKKLFF
-	TRBJ1-1	-	TRBV6-5	TGTGCCAGCAGTTACTCGTGGGATCTGGACACTGAAGCTTTCTTT	CASSYSWDLDTEAFF
-	TRBJ2-7	-	TRBV29-1	TGCAGCGTTGAAGACGGTCCGGACTACGAGCAGTACTTC	CSVEDGPDYEQYF
-	TRBJ1-6	TRBD1	TRBV28	TGTGCCAGCAGTGGGACAGGGCACAGCTCCTATAATTCACCCCTCCACTTT	CASSGTGHSSYNSPLHF
-	TRBJ1-2	-	TRBV30	TGTGCCTGGAGCGGGGGAGGGGCCTATGGCTACACCTTC	CAWSGGGAYGYTF
once	TRBJ2-5	TRBD2	TRBV7-2	TGTGCCAGCAGCTTATGGCTAGCGGCACAAGAGACCCAGTACTTC	CASSLWLAAQETQYF
-	TRBJ2-1	-	TRBV20-1	TGCAGTGCTGGGACCTTCAATGAGCAGTTCTTC	CSAGTFNEQFF
-	TRBJ2-1	-	TRBV28	TGTGCCAGCAGTTTATTCGGGGTCTACAATGAGCAGTTCTTC	CASSLFGVYNEQFF
-	TRBJ1-2	-	TRBV6-5	TGTGCCAGCGCCCTTGGCAGGGCGTTTACCTTC	CASALGRAFTF
-	TRBJ1-4	-	TRBV19	TGTGCCAGTATCCCAAGGGTCGTTAATGAAAAACTGTTTTTT	CASIPRVVNEKLFF